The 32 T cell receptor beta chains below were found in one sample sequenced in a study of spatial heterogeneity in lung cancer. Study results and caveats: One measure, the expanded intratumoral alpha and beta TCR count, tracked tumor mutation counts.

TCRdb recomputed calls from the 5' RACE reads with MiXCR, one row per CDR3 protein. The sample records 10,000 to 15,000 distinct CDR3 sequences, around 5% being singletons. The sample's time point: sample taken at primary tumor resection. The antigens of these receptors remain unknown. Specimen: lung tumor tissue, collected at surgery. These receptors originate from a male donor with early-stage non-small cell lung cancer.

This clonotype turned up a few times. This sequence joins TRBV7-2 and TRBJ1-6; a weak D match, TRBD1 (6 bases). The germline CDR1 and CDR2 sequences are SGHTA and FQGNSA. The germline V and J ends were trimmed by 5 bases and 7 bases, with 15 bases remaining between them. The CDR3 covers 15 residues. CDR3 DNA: TGTGCCAGCAGCCCAGAGGCGGGACAAAATTCACCCCTCCACTTT. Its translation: CASSPEAGQNSPLHF.

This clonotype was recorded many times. The CDR3 reads CASSPNLSGANVLTF. The CDR3 coding sequence is TGCGCCAGCAGCCCGAACCTCTCCGGGGCCAACGTCCTGACTTTC. The V call is TRBV5-1, the J call TRBJ2-6, with D uncertain. Trimming pared 4 bases from V and 4 bases from J, leaving 12 bases between. The CDR3 is made up of 15 amino acids. Germline lookup yields CDR1 SGHRS and CDR2 YFSETQ.

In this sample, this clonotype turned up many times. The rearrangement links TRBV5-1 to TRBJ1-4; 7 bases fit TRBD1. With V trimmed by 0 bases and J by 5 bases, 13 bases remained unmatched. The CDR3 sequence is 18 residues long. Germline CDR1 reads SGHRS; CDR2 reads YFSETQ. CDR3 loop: CASSLATRLDRANEKLFF. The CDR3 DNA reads TGCGCCAGCAGCTTGGCCACACGGCTTGACAGGGCCAATGAAAAACTGTTTTTT.

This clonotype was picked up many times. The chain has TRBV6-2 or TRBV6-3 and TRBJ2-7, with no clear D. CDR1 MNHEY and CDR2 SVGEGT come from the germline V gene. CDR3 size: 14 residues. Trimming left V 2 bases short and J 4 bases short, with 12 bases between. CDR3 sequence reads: CASSYSAVHYEQYV. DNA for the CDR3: TGTGCCAGCAGTTACAGCGCCGTTCATTACGAGCAGTACGTC.

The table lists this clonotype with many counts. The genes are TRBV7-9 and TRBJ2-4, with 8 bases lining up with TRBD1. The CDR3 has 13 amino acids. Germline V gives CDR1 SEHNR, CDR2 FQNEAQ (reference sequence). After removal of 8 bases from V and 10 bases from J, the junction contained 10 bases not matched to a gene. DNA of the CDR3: TGTGCCAGCGGGGCCAGGGGGCTAGGAATTCAGTACTTC. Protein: CASGARGLGIQYF.

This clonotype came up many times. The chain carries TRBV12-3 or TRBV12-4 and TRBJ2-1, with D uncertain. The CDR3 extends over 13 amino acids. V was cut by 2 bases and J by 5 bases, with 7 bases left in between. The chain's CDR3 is CASSLPPDNEQFF. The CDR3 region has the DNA TGTGCCAGCAGTTTACCGCCGGACAATGAGCAGTTCTTC.

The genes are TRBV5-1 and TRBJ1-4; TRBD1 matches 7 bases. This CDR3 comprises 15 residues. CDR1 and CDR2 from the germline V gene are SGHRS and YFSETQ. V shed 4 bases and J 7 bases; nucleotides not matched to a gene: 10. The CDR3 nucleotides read TGCGCCAGCAGCGCCGCGGGACAGAAGCGTGAAAAACTGTTTTTT. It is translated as CASSAAGQKREKLFF.

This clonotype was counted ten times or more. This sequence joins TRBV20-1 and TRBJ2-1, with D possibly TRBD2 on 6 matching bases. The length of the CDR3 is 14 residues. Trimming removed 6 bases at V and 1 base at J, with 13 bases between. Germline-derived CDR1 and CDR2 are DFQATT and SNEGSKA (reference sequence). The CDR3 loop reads CSASGVLSYNEQFF. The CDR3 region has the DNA TGCAGTGCATCGGGGGTATTATCCTACAATGAGCAGTTCTTC.

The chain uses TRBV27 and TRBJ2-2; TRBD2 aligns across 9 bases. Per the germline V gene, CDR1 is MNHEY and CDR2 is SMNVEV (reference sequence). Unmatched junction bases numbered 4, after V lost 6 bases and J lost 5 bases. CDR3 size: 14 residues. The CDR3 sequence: CASRRTSETGELFF. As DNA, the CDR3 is TGTGCCAGCAGGAGGACTAGCGAGACCGGGGAGCTGTTTTTT.

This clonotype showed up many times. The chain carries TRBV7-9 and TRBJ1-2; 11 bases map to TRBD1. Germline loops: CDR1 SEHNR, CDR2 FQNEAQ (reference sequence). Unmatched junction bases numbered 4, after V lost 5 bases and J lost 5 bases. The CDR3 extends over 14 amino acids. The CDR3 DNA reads TGTGCCAGCAGCCCAGGACAGGGGGCGTATGGCTACACCTTC. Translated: CASSPGQGAYGYTF.

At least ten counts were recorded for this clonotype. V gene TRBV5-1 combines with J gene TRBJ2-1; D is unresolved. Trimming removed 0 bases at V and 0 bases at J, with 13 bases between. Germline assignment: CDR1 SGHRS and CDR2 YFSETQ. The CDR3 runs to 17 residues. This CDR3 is CASSLGTARSSYNEQFF. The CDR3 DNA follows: TGCGCCAGCAGCTTGGGCACAGCCCGGAGCTCCTACAATGAGCAGTTCTTC.

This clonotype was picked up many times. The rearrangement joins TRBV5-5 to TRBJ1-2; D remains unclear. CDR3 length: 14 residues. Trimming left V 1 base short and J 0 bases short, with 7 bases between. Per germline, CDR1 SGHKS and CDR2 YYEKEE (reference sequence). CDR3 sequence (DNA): TGTGCCAGCAGCTTGCGTCAGACTAACTATGGCTACACCTTC. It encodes CASSLRQTNYGYTF. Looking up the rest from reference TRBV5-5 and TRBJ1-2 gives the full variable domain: DAGVTQSPTHLIKTRGQQVTLRCSPISGHKSVSWYQQVLGQGPQFIFQYYEKEERGRGNFPDRFSARQFPNYSSELNVNALLLGDSALYLCASSLRQTNYGYTFGSGTRLTVV.

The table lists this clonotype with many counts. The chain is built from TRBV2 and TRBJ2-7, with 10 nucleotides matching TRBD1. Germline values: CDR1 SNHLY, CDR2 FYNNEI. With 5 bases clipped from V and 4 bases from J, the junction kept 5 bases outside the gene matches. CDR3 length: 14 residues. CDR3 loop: CASSLWTGGYEQYF. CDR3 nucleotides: TGTGCCAGCAGTCTCTGGACAGGGGGATACGAGCAGTACTTC.

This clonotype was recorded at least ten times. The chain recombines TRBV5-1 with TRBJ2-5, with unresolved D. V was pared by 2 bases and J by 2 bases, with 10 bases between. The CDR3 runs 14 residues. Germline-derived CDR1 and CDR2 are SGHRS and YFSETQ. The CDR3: CASSFNYLQETQYF. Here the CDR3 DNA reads TGCGCCAGCAGCTTCAACTACTTGCAAGAGACCCAGTACTTC.

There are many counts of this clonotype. The chain's CDR3 is CASSLEASLSYGYTF. The CDR3 nucleotides are TGTGCCAGCAGTTTAGAGGCCAGTCTTAGTTATGGCTACACCTTC. The gene calls are TRBV12-3 or TRBV12-4 and TRBJ1-2; D not resolved. V was pared by 1 base and J by 5 bases, with 14 bases between. The CDR3 length is 15 residues.

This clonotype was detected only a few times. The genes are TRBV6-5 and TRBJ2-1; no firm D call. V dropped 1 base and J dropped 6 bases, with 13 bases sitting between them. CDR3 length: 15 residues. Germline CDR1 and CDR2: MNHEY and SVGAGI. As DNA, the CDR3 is TGTGCCAGCAGTTACTATCCCGGCGCGAGCAATGAGCAGTTCTTC. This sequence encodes CASSYYPGASNEQFF.

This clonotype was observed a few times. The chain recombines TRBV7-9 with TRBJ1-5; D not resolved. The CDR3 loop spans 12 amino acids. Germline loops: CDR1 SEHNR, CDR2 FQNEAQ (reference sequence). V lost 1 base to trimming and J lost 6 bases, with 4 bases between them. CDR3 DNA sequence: TGTGCCAGCAGCTTAGAACTTCAGCCCCAGCATTTT. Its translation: CASSLELQPQHF.

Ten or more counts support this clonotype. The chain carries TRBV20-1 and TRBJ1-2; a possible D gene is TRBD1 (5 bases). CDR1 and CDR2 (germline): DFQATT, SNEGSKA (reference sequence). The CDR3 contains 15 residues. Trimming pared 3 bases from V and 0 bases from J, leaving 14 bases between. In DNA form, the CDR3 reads TGCAGTGCTAGTCACCCAGGGAGAGCTAACTATGGCTACACCTTC. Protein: CSASHPGRANYGYTF.

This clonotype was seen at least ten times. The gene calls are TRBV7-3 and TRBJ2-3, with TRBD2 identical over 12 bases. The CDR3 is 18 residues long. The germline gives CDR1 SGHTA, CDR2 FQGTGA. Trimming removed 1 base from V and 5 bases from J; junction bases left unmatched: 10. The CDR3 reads CASSLKGSLAGGQDTQYF. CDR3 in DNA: TGTGCCAGCAGCTTAAAGGGATCACTAGCGGGAGGTCAAGATACGCAGTATTTT. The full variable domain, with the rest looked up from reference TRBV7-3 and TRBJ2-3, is GAGVSQTPSNKVTEKGKYVELRCDPISGHTALYWYRQSLGQGPEFLIYFQGTGAADDSGLPNDRFFAVRPEGSVSTLKIQRTERGDSAVYLCASSLKGSLAGGQDTQYFGPGTRLTVL.

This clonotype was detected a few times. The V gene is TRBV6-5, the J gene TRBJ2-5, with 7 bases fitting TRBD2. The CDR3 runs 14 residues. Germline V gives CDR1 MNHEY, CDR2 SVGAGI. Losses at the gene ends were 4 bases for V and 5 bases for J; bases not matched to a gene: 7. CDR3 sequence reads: CASSLSGVNETQYF. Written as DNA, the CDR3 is TGTGCCAGCAGTTTGAGCGGGGTGAATGAGACCCAGTACTTC.

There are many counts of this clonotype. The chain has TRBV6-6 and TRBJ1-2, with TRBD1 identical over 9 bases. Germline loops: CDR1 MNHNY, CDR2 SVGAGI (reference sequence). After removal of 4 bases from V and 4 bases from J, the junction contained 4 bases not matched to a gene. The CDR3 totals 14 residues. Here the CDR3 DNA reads TGTGCCAGCAGTTCTACAGGGGGCAGCTATGGCTACACCTTC. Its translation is CASSSTGGSYGYTF.

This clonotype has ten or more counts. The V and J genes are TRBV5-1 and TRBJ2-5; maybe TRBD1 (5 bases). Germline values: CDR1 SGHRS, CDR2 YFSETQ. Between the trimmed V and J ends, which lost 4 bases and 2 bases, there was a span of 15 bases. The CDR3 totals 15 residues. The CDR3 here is CASSAAQGIQETQYF. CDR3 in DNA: TGCGCCAGCAGCGCCGCGCAGGGTATACAAGAGACCCAGTACTTC.

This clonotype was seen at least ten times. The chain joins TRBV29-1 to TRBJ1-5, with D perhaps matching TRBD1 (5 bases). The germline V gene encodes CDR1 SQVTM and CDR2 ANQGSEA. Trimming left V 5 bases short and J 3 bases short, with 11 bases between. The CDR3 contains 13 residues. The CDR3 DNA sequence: TGCAGCGTTACCTCAGGGTTCAATCAGCCCCAGCATTTT. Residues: CSVTSGFNQPQHF.

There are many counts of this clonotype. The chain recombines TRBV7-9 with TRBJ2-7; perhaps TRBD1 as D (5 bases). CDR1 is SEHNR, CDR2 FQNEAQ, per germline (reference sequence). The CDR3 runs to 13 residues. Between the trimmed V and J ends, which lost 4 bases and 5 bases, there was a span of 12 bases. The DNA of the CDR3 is TGTGCCAGCAGCTCCCAGGGTCCCGACGAGCAGTACGTC. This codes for CASSSQGPDEQYV.

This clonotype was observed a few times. CDR3: CASSLAVGYGYTF. The CDR3 bases are TGTGCCAGCAGCTTAGCAGTTGGCTATGGCTACACCTTC. V usage is TRBV7-2 and J usage is TRBJ1-2; no clear D gene. Trimming stripped 0 bases from V and 4 bases from J, with 6 bases between. Germline V gene sequence: CDR1 SGHTA, CDR2 FQGNSA. The CDR3 has 13 residues.

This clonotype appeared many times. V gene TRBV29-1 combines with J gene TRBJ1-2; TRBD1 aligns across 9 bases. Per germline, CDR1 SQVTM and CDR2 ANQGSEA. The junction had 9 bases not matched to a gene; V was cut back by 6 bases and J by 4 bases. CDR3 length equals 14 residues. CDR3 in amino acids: CSVGQGVPSYGYTF. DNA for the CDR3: TGCAGCGTGGGACAGGGAGTCCCCTCCTATGGCTACACCTTC.

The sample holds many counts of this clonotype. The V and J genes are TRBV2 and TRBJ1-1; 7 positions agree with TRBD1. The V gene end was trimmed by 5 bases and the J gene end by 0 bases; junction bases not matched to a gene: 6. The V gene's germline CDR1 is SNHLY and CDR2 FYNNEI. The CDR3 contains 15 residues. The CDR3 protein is CASSRQGPMNTEAFF. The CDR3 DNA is TGTGCCAGCAGTAGACAGGGACCTATGAACACTGAAGCTTTCTTT.

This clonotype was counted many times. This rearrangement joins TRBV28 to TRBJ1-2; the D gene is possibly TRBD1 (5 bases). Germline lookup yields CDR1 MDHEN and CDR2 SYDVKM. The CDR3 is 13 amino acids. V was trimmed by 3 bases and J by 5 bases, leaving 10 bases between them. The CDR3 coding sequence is TGTGCCAGCAGTTTTCCTGGGGGGTATGGCTACACCTTC. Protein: CASSFPGGYGYTF.

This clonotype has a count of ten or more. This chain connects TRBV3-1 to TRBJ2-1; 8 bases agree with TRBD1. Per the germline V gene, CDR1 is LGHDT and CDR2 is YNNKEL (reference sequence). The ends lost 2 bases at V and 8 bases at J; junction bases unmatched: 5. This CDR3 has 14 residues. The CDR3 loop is CASSQPGGRYEQFF. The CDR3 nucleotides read TGTGCCAGCAGCCAACCAGGGGGCAGGTATGAGCAGTTCTTC.

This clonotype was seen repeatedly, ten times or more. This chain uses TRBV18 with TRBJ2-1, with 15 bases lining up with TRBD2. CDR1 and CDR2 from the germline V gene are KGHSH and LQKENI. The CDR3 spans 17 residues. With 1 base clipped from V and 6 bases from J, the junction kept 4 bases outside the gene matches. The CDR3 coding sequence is TGTGCCAGCTCACCACGGACTAGCGGGAGGGCCGGCAATGAGCAGTTCTTC. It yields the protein CASSPRTSGRAGNEQFF.

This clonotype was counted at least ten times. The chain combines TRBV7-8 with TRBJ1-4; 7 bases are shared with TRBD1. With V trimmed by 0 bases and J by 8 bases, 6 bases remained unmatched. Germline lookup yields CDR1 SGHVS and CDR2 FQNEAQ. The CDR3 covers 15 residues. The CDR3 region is CASSLAQTGVEKLFF. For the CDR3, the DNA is TGTGCCAGCAGCTTAGCGCAAACAGGGGTCGAAAAACTGTTTTTT.

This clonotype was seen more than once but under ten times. The CDR3 protein is CASSLRWGGEQYF. CDR3 nucleotides: TGTGCCAGCAGTTTAAGATGGGGGGGCGAGCAGTACTTC. The chain uses TRBV12-3 or TRBV12-4 and TRBJ2-7, with TRBD2 matching 7 bases. CDR3 size: 13 residues. With 2 bases clipped from V and 6 bases from J, the junction kept 4 bases outside the gene matches.